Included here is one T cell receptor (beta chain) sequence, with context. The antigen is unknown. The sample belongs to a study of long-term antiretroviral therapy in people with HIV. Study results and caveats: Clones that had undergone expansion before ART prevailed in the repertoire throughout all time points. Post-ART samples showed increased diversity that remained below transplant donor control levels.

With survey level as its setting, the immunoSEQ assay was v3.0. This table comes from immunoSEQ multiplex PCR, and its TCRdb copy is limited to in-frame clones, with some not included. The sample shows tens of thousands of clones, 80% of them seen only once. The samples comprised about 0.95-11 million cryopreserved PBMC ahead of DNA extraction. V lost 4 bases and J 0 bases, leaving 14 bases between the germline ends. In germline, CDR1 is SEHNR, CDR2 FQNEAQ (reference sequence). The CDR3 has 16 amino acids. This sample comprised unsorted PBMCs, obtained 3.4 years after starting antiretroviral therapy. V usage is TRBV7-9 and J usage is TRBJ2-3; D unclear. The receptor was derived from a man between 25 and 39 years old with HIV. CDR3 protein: CASSSLGADSTDTQYF. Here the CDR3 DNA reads TGTGCCAGCAGCTCCCTCGGTGCAGATAGCACAGATACGCAGTATTTT.